The clone carrying this TCR beta chain was counted many times. Its specificity is unknown. The source of the sample is a study of T cells after yellow fever vaccination. Study-level information: The authors prepared low-cell-number fractions using SMART-Seq v4 Ultra Low Input. Regarding the study as a whole: Subsequent booster samples again held most clones from primary vaccination (roughly 95% CD4, about 86% CD8). The appearance of a small share of clonotypes in both CD4 and CD8 compartments was observed. Abundant clonotypes from the bulk population could have been carried over as contaminants into FACS-sorted repertoires.

The CDR3 covers 19 residues. Trimming at V came to 4 bases and at J to 0 bases, leaving 18 bases not matched to a gene. Germline assignment: CDR1 MNHEY and CDR2 SVGAGI. TCRdb itself ran the 5' RACE reads through MiXCR, one entry per CDR3 protein. Of 200,000 to 300,000 distinct CDR3 sequences in the sample, over 6.5% were seen once. The starting material was CD4+ T cells sorted from PBMCs, obtained on the day of the yellow fever booster vaccination. This clonotype was sampled from a man aged 25-45 years who received the YFV17D yellow fever vaccine. The V call is TRBV6-5, the J call TRBJ2-7; 7 positions agree with TRBD2. CDR3: CASSSPPGGSAGPSYEQYF. For the CDR3, the DNA is TGTGCCAGCAGTTCCCCTCCCGGGGGGTCAGCAGGTCCCTCCTACGAGCAGTACTTC.